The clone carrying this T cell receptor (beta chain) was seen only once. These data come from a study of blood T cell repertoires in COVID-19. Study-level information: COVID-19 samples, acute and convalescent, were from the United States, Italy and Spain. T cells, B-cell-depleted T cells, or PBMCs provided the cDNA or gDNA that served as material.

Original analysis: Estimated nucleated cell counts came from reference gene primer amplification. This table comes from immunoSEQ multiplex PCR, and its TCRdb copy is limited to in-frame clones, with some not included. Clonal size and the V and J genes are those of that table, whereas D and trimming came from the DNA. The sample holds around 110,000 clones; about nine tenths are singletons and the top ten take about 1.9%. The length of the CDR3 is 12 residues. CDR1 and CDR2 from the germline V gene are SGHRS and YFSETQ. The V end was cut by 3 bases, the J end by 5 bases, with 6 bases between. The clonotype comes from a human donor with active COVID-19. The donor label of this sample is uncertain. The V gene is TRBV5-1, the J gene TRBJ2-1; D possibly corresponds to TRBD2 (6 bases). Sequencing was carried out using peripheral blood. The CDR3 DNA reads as TGCGCCAGCAGCTGGGGGGACAATGAGCAGTTCTTC. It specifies CASSWGDNEQFF.